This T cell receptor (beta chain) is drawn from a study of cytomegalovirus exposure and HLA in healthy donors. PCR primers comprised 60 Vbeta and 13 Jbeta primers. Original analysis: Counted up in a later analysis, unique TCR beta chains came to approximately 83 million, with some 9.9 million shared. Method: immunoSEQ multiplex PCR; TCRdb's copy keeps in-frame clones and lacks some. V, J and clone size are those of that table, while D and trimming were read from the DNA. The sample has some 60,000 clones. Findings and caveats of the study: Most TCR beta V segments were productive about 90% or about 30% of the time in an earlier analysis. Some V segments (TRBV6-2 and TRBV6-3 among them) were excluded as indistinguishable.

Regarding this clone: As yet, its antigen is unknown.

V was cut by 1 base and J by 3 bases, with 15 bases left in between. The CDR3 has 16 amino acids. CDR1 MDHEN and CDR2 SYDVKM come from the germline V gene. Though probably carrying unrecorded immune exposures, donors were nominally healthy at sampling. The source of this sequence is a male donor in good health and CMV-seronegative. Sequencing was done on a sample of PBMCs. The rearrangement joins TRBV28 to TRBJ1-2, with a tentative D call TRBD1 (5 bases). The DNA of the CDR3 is TGTGCCAGCAGTTTATTGTCCCAGGGTGGGGACTATGGCTACACCTTC. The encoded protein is CASSLLSQGGDYGYTF.